The subject of this entry is one TCR beta chain. What it recognizes is unknown. Profiling relied on immunoSEQ multiplex PCR, and the TCRdb table lists in-frame clones only, not all of them. The sample has 30,000 to 45,000 clones, around 80% seen once. All patients were mismatch repair deficient, assessed by either PCR or immunohistochemistry. TCRs were sequenced from a few patients responding to pembrolizumab. The data were taken from a study of PD-1 blockade in mismatch repair-deficient tumors. Trimming took 2 bases from V and 1 from J, leaving 9 bases between them. Germline assignment: CDR1 SGHDN and CDR2 FVKESK. This CDR3 has 15 amino acids. Study-wide findings and caveats: Tumor-resident clones, often undetectable pretreatment in blood, expanded then contracted after pembrolizumab.

The chain recombines TRBV14 with TRBJ2-1; D not resolved. The receptor comes from an adult with mismatch repair-deficient cancer. The material sequenced was PBMCs, taken around 38 weeks after starting pembrolizumab. The CDR3 loop is CASSQTRGSYNEQFF. The CDR3 coding sequence is TGTGCCAGCAGCCAAACACGCGGTTCCTACAATGAGCAGTTCTTC.